The present entry profiles one TCR beta chain with its context. After removal of 4 bases from V and 8 bases from J, the junction contained 8 bases not matched to a gene. CDR1 and CDR2 from the germline V gene are MNHEY and SVGAGI. The CDR3 loop spans 15 amino acids. The data stem from a study of blood T cell repertoires in COVID-19. Background on the study: Acute and convalescent COVID-19 specimens originated in the United States, Italy and Spain.

Under the authors' procedure: Amplification from reference gene primers served as the basis for estimated nucleated cell counts. Here immunoSEQ multiplex PCR was the method, and the copy in TCRdb shows in-frame clones only, minus some. Clone size and the V and J calls come from that table; the DNA yielded D and trimming. This table has about 210,000 clones, under 90% appearing once. This rearrangement joins TRBV6-5 to TRBJ1-6; 7 bases map to TRBD1. Sequenced material: PBMCs or T cells enriched from blood (not recorded which). The source of this sequence is a woman aged 50 to 65 with acute COVID-19. CDR3 DNA: TGTGCCAGCAGTTCCCCGAGACAGGGTTATTCACCCCTCCACTTT. Its translation is CASSSPRQGYSPLHF.